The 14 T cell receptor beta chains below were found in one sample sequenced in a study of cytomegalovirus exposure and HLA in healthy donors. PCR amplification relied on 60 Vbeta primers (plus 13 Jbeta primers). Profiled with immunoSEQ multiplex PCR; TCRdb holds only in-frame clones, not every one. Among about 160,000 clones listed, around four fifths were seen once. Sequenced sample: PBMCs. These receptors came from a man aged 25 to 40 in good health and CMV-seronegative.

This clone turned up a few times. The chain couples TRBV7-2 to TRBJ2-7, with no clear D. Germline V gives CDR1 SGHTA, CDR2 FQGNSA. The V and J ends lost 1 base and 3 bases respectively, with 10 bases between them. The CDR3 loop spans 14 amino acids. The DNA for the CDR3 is TGTGCCAGCAGCTTAGACAGCAACCGCTACGAGCAGTACTTC. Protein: CASSLDSNRYEQYF.

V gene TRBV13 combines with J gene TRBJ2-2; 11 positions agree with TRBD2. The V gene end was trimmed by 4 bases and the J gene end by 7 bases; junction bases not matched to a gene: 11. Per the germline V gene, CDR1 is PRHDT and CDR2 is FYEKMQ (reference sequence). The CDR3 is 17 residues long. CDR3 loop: CASSSPLTSGEYGELFF. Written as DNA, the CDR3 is TGTGCCAGCAGCTCGCCCCTGACTAGCGGGGAATACGGGGAGCTGTTTTTT.

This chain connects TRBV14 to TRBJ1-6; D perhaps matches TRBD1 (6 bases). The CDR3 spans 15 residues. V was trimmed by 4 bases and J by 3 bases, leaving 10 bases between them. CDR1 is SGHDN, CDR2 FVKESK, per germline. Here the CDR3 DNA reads TGTGCCAGCAGCCCCACGACAGGCTATAATTCACCCCTCCACTTT. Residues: CASSPTTGYNSPLHF.

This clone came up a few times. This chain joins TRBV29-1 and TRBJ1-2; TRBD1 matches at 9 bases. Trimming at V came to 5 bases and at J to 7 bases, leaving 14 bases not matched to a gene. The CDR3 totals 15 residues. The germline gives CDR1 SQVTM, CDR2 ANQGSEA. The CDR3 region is CSVPGQGPIGGGYTF. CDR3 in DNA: TGCAGCGTTCCGGGACAGGGCCCAATAGGGGGTGGCTACACCTTC.

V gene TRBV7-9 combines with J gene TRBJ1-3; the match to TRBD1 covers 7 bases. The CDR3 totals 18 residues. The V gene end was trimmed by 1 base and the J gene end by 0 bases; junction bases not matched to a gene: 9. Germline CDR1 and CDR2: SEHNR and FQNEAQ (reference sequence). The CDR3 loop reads CASSLVGPGTDSGNTIYF. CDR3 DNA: TGTGCCAGCAGCTTAGTTGGTCCCGGGACAGACTCTGGAAACACCATATATTTT.

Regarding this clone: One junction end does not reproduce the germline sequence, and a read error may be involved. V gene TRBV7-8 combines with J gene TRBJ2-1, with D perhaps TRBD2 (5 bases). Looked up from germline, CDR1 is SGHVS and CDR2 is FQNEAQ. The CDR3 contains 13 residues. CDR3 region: CAGSTRADNEQFF. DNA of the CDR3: TGTGCCGGCAGCACGAGGGCGGATAATGAGCAGTTCTTC.

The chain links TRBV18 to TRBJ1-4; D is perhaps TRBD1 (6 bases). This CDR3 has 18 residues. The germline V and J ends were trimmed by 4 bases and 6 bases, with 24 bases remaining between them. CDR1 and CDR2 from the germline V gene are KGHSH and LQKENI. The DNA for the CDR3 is TGTGCCAGCTCACAGGCCGGGACAAGGACGCCGCTGGATGAAAAACTGTTTTTT. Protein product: CASSQAGTRTPLDEKLFF. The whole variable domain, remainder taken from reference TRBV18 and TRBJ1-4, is NAGVMQNPRHLVRRRGQEARLRCSPMKGHSHVYWYRQLPEEGLKFMVYLQKENIIDESGMPKERFSAEFPKEGPSILRIQQVVRGDSAAYFCASSQAGTRTPLDEKLFFGSGTQLSVL.

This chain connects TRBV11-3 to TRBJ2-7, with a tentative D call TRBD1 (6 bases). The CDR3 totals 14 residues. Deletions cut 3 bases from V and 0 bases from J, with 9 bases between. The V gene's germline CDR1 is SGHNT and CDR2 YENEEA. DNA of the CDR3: TGTGCCAGCAGCTTCCAGGGGCCCTCCTACGAGCAGTACTTC. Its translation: CASSFQGPSYEQYF.

The CDR3 protein is CASSWDRGEQYF. CDR3 in DNA: TGCGCCAGCAGCTGGGACAGGGGAGAGCAGTACTTC. The chain is built from TRBV5-1 and TRBJ2-5; 10 bases line up with TRBD1. V lost 3 bases and J lost 11; bases outside the gene matches: 4. This CDR3 contains 12 residues. From germline, CDR1 is SGHRS and CDR2 YFSETQ.

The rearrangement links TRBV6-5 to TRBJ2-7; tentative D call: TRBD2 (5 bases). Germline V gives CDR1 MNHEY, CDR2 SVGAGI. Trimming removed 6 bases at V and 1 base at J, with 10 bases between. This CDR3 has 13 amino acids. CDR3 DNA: TGTGCCAGCAGACGAGGGCAGTCCTACGAGCAGTACTTC. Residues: CASRRGQSYEQYF.

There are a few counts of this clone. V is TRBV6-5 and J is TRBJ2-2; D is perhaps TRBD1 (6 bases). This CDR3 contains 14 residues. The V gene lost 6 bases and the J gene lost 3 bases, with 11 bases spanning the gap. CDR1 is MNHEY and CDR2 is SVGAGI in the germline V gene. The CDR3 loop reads CASRADSYTGELFF. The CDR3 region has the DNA TGTGCCAGCAGGGCGGACAGTTACACCGGGGAGCTGTTTTTT.

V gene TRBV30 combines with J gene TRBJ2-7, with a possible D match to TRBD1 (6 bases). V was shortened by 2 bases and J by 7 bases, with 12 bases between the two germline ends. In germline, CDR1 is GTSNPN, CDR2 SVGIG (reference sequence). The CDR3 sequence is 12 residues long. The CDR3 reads CAWSKQGWEQYF. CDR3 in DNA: TGTGCCTGGAGTAAACAGGGTTGGGAGCAGTACTTC. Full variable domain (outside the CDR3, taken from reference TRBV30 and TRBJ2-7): SQTIHQWPATLVQPVGSPLSLECTVEGTSNPNLYWYRQAAGRGLQLLFYSVGIGQISSEVPQNLSASRPQDRQFILSSKKLLLSDSGFYLCAWSKQGWEQYFGPGTRLTVT.

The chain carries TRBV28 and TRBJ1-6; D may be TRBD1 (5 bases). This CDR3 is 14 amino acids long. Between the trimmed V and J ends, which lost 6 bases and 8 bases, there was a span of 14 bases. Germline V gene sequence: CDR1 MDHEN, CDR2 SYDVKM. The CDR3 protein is CASSRDRGYSPLHF. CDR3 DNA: TGTGCCAGCAGCCGAGACAGAGGATATTCACCCCTCCACTTT.

The CDR3 here is CASIDETTNEKLFF. CDR3 bases: TGTGCCAGCATAGATGAGACTACTAATGAAAAACTGTTTTTT. The chain employs TRBV2 and TRBJ1-4; D is unresolved. This CDR3 is built from 14 residues. Germline CDR1 is SNHLY and CDR2 is FYNNEI. The V gene lost 7 bases and the J gene lost 2 bases, with 11 bases spanning the gap.